This is a list of T cell receptor beta chains from one sample in a study of T-cell reconstitution after alpha-beta-depleted transplantation in children. TCRdb fed the PCR reads into MiXCR, producing one record per CDR3 protein. The data hold approximately 200,000 distinct CDR3 sequences, with 13% to 15% observed a single time. The sample here was PBMCs from the stem cell graft donor, taken from the stem cell graft. These receptors all come from a human donor who donated a stem cell graft to a child with acute lymphoblastic leukemia. Each CDR3 is given with its conserved first and last residue. The D gene is left open where the match is weak. Clone size is shown for a subset of rows, as once, few, many or a class of expanded clone.

size	V	D	J	CDR3	DNA
few	TRBV20-1	.	TRBJ2-5	CSAKEGAVETQYF	TGCAGTGCTAAGGAGGGGGCGGTGGAGACCCAGTACTTC
many	TRBV6-1	TRBD1	TRBJ1-4	CASSRPGQGDGKLFF	TGTGCCAGCAGCCGTCCGGGACAGGGGGACGGAAAACTGTTTTTT
many	TRBV25-1	TRBD2	TRBJ2-4	CASSGTSASNIQYF	TGTGCCAGCAGTGGTACTAGCGCGTCAAACATTCAGTACTTC
few	TRBV7-2	TRBD2	TRBJ2-2	CASSLGAGGAITGELFF	TGTGCCAGCAGCTTAGGAGCGGGAGGCGCGATCACCGGGGAGCTGTTTTTT
.	TRBV15	.	TRBJ2-7	CATSRARSGAEQYF	TGTGCCACCAGCAGGGCTCGGTCGGGGGCGGAGCAGTACTTC
many	TRBV27	.	TRBJ1-2	CASSLSGGLGGYTF	TGTGCCAGCAGTTTATCTGGGGGATTGGGGGGCTACACCTTC
many	TRBV5-8	TRBD1	TRBJ2-5	CASSSGTGTEETQYF	TGTGCCAGCAGCTCCGGGACAGGGACCGAGGAGACCCAGTACTTC
few	TRBV18	TRBD1	TRBJ1-4	CASSQTGEVEKLFF	TGTGCCAGCTCGCAGACAGGGGAGGTTGAAAAACTGTTTTTT
.	TRBV5-1	.	TRBJ1-1	CASSAGNGGLLAFF	TGCGCCAGCAGCGCGGGGAACGGGGGGCTACTAGCTTTCTTT
many	TRBV12-3/TRBV12-4	TRBD2	TRBJ2-1	CASSPASGRDHEQFF	TGTGCCAGCAGCCCTGCTAGCGGGAGAGACCATGAGCAGTTCTTC
many	TRBV5-1	.	TRBJ2-2	CASSLDGANTGELFF	TGCGCCAGCAGCTTGGATGGGGCGAACACCGGGGAGCTGTTTTTT
many	TRBV5-6	.	TRBJ1-1	CASSFSTEAFF	TGTGCCAGCAGCTTCAGCACTGAAGCTTTCTTT
many	TRBV20-1	TRBD2	TRBJ2-5	CSARLTSGRGETQYF	TGCAGTGCTAGGCTGACTAGCGGGAGGGGAGAGACCCAGTACTTC
many	TRBV3-1	.	TRBJ1-6	CASSQEAHSPLHF	TGTGCCAGCAGCCAAGAGGCACATTCACCCCTCCACTTT
many	TRBV18	.	TRBJ2-5	CASSSDNPETQYF	TGTGCCAGCTCATCAGACAATCCAGAGACCCAGTACTTC
.	TRBV7-8	TRBD2	TRBJ2-1	CASSAPLRLASYNEQFF	TGTGCCAGCAGCGCTCCACTAAGACTAGCGTCCTACAATGAGCAGTTCTTC
many	TRBV27	TRBD1	TRBJ1-1	CASSKPPGQGVPEAFF	TGTGCCAGCAGTAAGCCTCCGGGACAGGGGGTTCCTGAAGCTTTCTTT
few	TRBV7-9	.	TRBJ1-5	CASRQGPVGPQHF	TGTGCCAGCAGACAGGGACCTGTTGGGCCCCAGCATTTT
few	TRBV5-1	.	TRBJ2-1	CASRGADDLDNEQFF	TGCGCCAGCAGGGGGGCGGACGACCTTGACAATGAGCAGTTCTTC
many	TRBV27	.	TRBJ2-6	CASSFVGPGANVLTF	TGTGCCAGCAGTTTCGTAGGGCCCGGGGCCAACGTCCTGACTTTC
many	TRBV12-3/TRBV12-4	.	TRBJ2-7	CASSFPHTKGGYEQYF	TGTGCCAGCAGTTTCCCTCATACTAAGGGCGGCTACGAGCAGTACTTC